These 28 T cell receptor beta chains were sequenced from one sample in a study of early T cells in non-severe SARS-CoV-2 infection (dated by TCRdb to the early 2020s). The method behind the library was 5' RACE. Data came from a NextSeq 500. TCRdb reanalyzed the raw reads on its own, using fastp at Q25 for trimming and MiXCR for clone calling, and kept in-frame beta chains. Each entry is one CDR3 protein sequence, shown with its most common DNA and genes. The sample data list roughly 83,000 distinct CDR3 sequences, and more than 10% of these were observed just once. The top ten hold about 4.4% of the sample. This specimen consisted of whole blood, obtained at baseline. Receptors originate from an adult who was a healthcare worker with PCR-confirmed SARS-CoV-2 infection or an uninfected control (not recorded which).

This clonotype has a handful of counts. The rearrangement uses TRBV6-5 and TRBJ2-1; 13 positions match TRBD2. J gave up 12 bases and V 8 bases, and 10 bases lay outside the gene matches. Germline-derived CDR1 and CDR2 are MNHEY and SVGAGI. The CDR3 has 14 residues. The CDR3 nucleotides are TGTGCCAGCTGCAGGACTAGCGGGAGTTTCGCGCAGTTCTTC. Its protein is CASCRTSGSFAQFF.

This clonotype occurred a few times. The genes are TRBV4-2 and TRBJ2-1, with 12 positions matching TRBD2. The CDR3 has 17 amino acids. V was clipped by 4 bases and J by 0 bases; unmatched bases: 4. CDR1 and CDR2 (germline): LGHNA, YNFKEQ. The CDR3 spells CASSPWTSGNSYNEQFF. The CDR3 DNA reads TGTGCCAGCAGCCCCTGGACTAGCGGGAACTCCTACAATGAGCAGTTCTTC.

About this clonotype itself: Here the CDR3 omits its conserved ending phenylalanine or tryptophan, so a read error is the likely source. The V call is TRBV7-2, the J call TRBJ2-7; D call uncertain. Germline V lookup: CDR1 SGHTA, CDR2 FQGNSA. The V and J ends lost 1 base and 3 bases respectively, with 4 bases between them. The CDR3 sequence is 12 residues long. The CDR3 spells CASSLDVYEQYS. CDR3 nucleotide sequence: TGTGCCAGCAGCTTAGATGTCTACGAGCAGTACTCC.

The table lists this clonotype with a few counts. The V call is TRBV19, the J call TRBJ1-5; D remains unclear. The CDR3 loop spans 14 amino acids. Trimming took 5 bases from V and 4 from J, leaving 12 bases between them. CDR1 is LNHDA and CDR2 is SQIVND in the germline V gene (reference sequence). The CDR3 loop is CASSVGSRNQPQHF. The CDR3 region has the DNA TGTGCCAGTAGTGTCGGTTCCCGAAATCAGCCCCAGCATTTT.

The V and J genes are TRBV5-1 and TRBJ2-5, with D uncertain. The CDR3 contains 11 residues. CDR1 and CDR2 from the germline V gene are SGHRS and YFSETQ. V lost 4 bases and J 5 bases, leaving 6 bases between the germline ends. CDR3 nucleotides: TGCGCCAGCAGCATGGGGGAGACCCAGTACTTC. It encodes CASSMGETQYF.

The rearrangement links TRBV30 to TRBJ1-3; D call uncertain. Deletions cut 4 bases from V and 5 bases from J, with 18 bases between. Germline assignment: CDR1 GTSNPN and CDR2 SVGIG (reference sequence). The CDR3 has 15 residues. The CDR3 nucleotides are TGTGCCTGGAATCCTGTGTCAGGCGGGCGAAACACCATATATTTT. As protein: CAWNPVSGGRNTIYF.

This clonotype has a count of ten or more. The CDR3 spells CASSLPGPPPLHF. The CDR3 nucleotides read TGTGCCAGCAGTTTACCCGGGCCGCCACCCCTCCACTTT. V and J are TRBV28 and TRBJ1-6; no reliable D call. From germline, CDR1 is MDHEN and CDR2 SYDVKM. This CDR3 spans 13 amino acids. Trimming shortened V by 2 bases and J by 11 bases, and 10 bases separated the two germline ends.

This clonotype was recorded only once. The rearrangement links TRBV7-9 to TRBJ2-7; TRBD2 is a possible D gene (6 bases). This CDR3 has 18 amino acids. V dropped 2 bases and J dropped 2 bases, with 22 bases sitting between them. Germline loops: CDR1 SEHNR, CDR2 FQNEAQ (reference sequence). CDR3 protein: CASSLRGTGLPITYEQYF. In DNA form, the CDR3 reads TGTGCCAGCAGCTTAAGGGGCACCGGACTACCAATTACCTACGAGCAGTACTTC.

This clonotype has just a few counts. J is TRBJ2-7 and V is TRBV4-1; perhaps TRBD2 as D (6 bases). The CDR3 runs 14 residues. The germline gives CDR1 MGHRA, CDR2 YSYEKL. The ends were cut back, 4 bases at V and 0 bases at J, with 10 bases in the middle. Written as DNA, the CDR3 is TGCGCCAGCAGCCCCGGCGGGACCTCCTACGAGCAGTACTTC. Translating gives CASSPGGTSYEQYF.

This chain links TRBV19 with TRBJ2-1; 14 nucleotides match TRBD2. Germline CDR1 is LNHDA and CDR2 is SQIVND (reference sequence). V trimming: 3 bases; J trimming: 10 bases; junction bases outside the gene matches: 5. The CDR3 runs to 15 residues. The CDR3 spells CASSMTSGGAREQFF. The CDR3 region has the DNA TGTGCCAGTAGTATGACTAGCGGGGGGGCTCGGGAGCAGTTCTTC.

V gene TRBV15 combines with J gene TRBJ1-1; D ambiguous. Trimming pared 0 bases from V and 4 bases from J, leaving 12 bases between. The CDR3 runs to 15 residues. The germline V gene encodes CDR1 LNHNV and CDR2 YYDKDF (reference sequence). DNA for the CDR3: TGTGCCACCAGCAGAGATCGAATAGGGTTCACTGAAGCTTTCTTT. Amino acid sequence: CATSRDRIGFTEAFF.

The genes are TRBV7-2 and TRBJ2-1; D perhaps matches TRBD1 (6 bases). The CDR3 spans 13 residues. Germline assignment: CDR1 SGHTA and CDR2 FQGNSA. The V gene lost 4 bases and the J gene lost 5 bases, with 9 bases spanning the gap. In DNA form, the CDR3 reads TGTGCCAGCAGCTACAACAGGGACAATGAGCAGTTCTTC. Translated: CASSYNRDNEQFF.

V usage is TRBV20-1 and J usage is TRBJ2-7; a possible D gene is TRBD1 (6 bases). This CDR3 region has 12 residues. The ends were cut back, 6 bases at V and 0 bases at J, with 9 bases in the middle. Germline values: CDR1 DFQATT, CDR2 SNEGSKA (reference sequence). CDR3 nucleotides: TGCAGTGCCCGGGACAACTCCTACGAGCAGTACTTC. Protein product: CSARDNSYEQYF.

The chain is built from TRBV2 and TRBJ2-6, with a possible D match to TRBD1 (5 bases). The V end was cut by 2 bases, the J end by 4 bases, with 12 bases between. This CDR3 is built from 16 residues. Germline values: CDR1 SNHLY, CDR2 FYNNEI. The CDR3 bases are TGTGCCAGCAGTGAACAGACAGTGTCAGGGGCCAACGTCCTGACTTTC. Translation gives CASSEQTVSGANVLTF.

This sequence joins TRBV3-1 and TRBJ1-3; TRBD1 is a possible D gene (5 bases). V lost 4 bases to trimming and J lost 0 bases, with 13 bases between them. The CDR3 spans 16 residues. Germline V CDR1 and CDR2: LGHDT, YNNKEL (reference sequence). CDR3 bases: TGTGCCAGCAGCCCTGGGACGACGAGCTCTGGAAACACCATATATTTT. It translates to CASSPGTTSSGNTIYF.

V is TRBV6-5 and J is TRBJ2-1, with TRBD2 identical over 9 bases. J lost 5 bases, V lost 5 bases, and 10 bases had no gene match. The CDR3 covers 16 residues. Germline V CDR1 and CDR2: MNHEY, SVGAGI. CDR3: CASSHLRLAEHNEQFF. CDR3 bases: TGTGCCAGCAGTCACCTACGACTAGCGGAACACAATGAGCAGTTCTTC.

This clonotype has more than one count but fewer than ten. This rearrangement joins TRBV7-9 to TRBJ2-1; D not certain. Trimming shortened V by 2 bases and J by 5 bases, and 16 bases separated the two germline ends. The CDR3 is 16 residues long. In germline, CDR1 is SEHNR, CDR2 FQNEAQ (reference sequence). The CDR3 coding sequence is TGTGCCAGCAGCTTAAGTCCAGTTTGGTCCCACAATGAGCAGTTCTTC. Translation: CASSLSPVWSHNEQFF. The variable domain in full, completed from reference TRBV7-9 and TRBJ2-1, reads DTGVSQNPRHKITKRGQNVTFRCDPISEHNRLYWYRQTLGQGPEFLTYFQNEAQLEKSRLLSDRFSAERPKGSFSTLEIQRTEQGDSAMYLCASSLSPVWSHNEQFFGPGTRLTVL.

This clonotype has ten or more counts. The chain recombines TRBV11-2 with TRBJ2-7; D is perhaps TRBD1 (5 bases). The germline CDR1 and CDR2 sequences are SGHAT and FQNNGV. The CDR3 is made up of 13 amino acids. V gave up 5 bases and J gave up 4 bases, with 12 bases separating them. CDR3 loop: CASSIRVGYEQYF. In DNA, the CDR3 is TGTGCCAGCAGCATCAGGGTCGGGTACGAGCAGTACTTC.

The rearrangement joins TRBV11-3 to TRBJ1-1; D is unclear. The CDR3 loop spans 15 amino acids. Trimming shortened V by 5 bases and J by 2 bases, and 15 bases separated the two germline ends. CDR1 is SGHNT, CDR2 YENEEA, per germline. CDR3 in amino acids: CASSPRLGLNTEAFF. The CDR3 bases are TGTGCCAGCAGCCCCCGCTTGGGCCTCAACACTGAAGCTTTCTTT.

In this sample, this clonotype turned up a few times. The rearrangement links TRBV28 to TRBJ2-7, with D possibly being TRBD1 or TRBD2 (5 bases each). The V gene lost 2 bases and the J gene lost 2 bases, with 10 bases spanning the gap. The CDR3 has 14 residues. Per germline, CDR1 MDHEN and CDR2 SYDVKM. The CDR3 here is CASSLGDQTYEQYF. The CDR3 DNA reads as TGTGCCAGCAGTTTAGGGGACCAAACCTACGAGCAGTACTTC.

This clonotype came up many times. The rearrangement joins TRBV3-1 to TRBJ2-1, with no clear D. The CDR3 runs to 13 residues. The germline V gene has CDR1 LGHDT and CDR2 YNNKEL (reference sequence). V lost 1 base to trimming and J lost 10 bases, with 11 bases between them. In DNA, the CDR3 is TGTGCCAGCAGCCAAGGACTCGCCTGGGAGCAGTTCTTC. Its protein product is CASSQGLAWEQFF.

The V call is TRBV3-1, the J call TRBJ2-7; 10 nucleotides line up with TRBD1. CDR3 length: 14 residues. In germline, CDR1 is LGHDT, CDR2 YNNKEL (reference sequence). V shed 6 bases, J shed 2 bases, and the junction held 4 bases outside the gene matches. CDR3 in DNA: TGTGCCAGCAGAAGGACAGGGGGGACCTACGAGCAGTACTTC. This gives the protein CASRRTGGTYEQYF.

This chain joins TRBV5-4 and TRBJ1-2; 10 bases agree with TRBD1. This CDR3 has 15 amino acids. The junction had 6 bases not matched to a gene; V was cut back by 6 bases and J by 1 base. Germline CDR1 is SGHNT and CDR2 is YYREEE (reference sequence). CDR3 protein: CASTLGQGDNYGYTF. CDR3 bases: TGTGCCAGCACATTAGGACAGGGGGATAACTATGGCTACACCTTC. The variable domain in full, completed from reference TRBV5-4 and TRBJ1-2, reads ETGVTQSPTHLIKTRGQQVTLRCSSQSGHNTVSWYQQALGQGPQFIFQYYREEENGRGNFPPRFSGLQFPNYSSELNVNALELDDSALYLCASTLGQGDNYGYTFGSGTRLTVV.

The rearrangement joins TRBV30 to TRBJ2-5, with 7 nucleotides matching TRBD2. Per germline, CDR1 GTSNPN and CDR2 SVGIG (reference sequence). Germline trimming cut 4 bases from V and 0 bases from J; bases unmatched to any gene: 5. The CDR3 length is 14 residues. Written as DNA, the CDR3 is TGTGCCTGGAACCCCCTAGCGGACCAAGAGACCCAGTACTTC. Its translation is CAWNPLADQETQYF.

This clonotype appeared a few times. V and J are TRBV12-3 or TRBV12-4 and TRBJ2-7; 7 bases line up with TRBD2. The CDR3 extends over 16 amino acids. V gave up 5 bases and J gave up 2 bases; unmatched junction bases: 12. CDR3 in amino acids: CASSPRGSGATYEQYF. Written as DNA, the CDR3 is TGTGCCAGCAGTCCCCGAGGGAGCGGGGCAACCTACGAGCAGTACTTC.

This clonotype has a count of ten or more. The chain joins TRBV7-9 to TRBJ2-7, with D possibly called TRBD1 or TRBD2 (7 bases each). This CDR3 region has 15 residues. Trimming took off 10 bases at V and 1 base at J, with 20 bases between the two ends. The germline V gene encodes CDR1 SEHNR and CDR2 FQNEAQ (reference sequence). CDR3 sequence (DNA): TGTGCCACCGCAGGGGGGGACAAGGCGTCCTACGAGCAGTACTTC. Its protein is CATAGGDKASYEQYF.

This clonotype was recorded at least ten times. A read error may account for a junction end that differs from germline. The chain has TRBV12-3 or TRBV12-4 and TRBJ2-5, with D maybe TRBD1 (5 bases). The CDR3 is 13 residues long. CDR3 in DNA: TGTGCCAGCAGATTAGTGGGGCTGGAGACCCAGTACTTC. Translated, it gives CASRLVGLETQYF.

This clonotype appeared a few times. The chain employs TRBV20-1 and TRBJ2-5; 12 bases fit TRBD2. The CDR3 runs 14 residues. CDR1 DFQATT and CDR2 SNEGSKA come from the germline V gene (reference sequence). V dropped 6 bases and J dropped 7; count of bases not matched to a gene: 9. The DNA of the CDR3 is TGCAGTGCCGCGACTAGCGGGGGACCGGGGACCCAGTACTTC. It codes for CSAATSGGPGTQYF.